The source of this T cell receptor (beta chain) is a study of blood T cells in healthy people across ages. The CDR3 contains 15 residues. Trimming stripped 1 base from V and 2 bases from J, with 10 bases between. CDR1 and CDR2 from the germline V gene are SGHDT and YYEEEE. Alongside a J-beta primer mix, a sample-barcoded 5' primer served in a second PCR lasting about 7 to 11 cycles. All samples yielded 2.5 million or more CDR3-containing paired-end reads. From the 5' RACE reads, TCRdb called clonotypes with MiXCR, one entry per CDR3 protein. The table has 1.4 million to 1.5 million distinct CDR3 sequences, approximately 40% seen once.

The TCR originated in a woman between 18 and 29 years old in good health. This chain links TRBV5-6 with TRBJ1-5; a weak D match, TRBD1 (5 bases). Input material: blood. This chain's CDR3 is CASSLRTPGNQPQHF. DNA for the CDR3: TGTGCCAGCAGCTTGAGGACACCCGGCAATCAGCCCCAGCATTTT.